This T cell receptor beta chain emerged from a study of cytomegalovirus exposure and HLA in healthy donors. Study-level points and caveats: Apparent HLA restriction characterized most CMV-associated TCR beta chains in a later analysis.

This clone has only a few counts. Its antigen is unknown. V was pared by 4 bases and J by 4 bases, with 11 bases between. The CDR3 runs 14 residues. CDR1 and CDR2 from the germline V gene are LGHNT and FRNRAP. 13 Jbeta primers and 60 Vbeta primers were used for the PCR. The repertoire was sequenced with immunoSEQ multiplex PCR; TCRdb's copy has only in-frame clones and lacks some. The sample yields 150,000 to 200,000 clones, roughly 80% seen once. The source is a man aged 45-60 years in good health and CMV-seropositive. The sequenced material came from PBMCs. This chain links TRBV12-5 with TRBJ1-5; tentative D call: TRBD1 (5 bases). CDR3: CASGSDTRNQPQHF. The CDR3 DNA reads as TGTGCTAGTGGTTCGGACACGAGAAATCAGCCCCAGCATTTT.